This T cell receptor (beta chain) originates from a study of human CD8 memory T cell subsets. Findings and caveats of the study: In this study, sequencing was restricted to T cell receptor beta chains only. Estimates computed with Chao1 suggested greater diversity in stem-like memory T cells than in precursor exhausted T cells. Similarly high diversity marked stem-like memory and precursor exhausted T cells, unlike effector memory cells.

Worth noting for this clonotype: Antigen unknown.

CDR3 length: 13 residues. Germline V gene data show CDR1 as SGHDT and CDR2 as YYEEEE. It was UMI-labeled 5' RACE by which the TCR beta libraries were made. TCRdb reprocessed the 5' RACE reads; each CDR3 protein has one entry and no DNA is given. This specimen shows 9,500 to 13,000 distinct CDR3 sequences; the ten leading clones hold 8.6%. The sequence was obtained from a human donor in good health. Material for sequencing was CD8+ T cells from PBMCs. V and J are TRBV5-6 and TRBJ1-2; TCRdb's D gene call, TRBD1, goes unchecked for lack of DNA. The CDR3 reads CASSLGQIYGYTF.